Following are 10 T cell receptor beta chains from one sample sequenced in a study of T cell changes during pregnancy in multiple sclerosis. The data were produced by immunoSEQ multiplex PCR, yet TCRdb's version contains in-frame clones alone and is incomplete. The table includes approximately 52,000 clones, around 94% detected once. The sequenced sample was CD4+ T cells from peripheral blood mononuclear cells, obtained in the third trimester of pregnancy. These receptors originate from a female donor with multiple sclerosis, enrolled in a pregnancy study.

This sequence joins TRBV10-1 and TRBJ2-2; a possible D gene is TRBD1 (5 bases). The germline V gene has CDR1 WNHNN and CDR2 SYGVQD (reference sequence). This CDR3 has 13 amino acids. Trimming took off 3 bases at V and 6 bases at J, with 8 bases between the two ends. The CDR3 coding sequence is TGCGCCAGCAGTGACAGGGTGGCCGGGGAGCTGTTTTTT. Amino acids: CASSDRVAGELFF.

The CDR3: CASSLGGGSNQPQHF. The CDR3 region has the DNA TGCGCCAGCAGCTTGGGGGGGGGTAGCAATCAGCCCCAGCATTTT. V is TRBV5-1 and J is TRBJ1-5, with D maybe TRBD1 (5 bases). Germline V CDR1 and CDR2: SGHRS, YFSETQ. This CDR3 region has 15 residues. The ends were cut back, 0 bases at V and 0 bases at J, with 7 bases in the middle. The variable domain in full, with the rest retrieved from reference TRBV5-1 and TRBJ1-5, is KAGVTQTPRYLIKTRGQQVTLSCSPISGHRSVSWYQQTPGQGLQFLFEYFSETQRNKGNFPGRFSGRQFSNSRSEMNVSTLELGDSALYLCASSLGGGSNQPQHFGDGTRLSIL.

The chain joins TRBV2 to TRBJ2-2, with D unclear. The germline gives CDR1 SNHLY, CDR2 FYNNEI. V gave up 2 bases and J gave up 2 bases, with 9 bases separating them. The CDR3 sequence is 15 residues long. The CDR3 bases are TGTGCCAGCAGTGAATTTAACACCAACACCGGGGAGCTGTTTTTT. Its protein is CASSEFNTNTGELFF.

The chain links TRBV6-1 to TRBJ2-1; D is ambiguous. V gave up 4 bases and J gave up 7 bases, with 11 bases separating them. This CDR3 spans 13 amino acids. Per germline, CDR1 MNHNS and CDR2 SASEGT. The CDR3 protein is CASSVLSVNEQFF. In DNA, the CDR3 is TGTGCCAGCAGTGTACTGAGTGTGAATGAGCAGTTCTTC.

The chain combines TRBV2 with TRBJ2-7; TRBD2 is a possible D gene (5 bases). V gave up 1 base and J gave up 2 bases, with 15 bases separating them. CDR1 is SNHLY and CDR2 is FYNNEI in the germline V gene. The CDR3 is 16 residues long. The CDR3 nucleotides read TGTGCCAGCAGTGAAGAGATATTGACGGGGACCTACGAGCAGTACTTC. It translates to CASSEEILTGTYEQYF.

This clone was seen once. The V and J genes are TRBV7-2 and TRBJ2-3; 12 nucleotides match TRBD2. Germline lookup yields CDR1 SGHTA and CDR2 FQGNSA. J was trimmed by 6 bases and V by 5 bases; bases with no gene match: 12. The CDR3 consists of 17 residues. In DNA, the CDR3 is TGTGCCAGCAGCCCCTACACGTGGACTAGCGGGAAGGATACGCAGTATTTT. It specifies CASSPYTWTSGKDTQYF.

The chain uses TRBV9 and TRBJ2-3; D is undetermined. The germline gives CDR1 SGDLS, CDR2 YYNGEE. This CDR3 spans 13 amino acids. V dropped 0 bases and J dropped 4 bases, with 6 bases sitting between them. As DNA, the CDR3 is TGTGCCAGCAGCGTAGAGCCCGCAGATACGCAGTATTTT. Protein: CASSVEPADTQYF. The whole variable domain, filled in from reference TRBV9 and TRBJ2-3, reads DSGVTQTPKHLITATGQRVTLRCSPRSGDLSVYWYQQSLDQGLQFLIQYYNGEERAKGNILERFSAQQFPDLHSELNLSSLELGDSALYFCASSVEPADTQYFGPGTRLTVL.

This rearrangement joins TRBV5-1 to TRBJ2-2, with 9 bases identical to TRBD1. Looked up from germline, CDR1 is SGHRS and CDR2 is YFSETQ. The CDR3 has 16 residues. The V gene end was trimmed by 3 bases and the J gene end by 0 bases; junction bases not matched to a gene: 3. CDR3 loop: CASSSRTGANTGELFF. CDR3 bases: TGCGCCAGCAGCTCTAGGACAGGGGCGAACACCGGGGAGCTGTTTTTT.

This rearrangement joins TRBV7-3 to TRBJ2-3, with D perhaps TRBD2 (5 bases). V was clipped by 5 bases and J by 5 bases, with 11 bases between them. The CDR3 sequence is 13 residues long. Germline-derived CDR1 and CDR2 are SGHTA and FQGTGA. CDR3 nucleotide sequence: TGTGCCAGCAGCCTCGTGGGGAGAGATACGCAGTATTTT. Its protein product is CASSLVGRDTQYF.

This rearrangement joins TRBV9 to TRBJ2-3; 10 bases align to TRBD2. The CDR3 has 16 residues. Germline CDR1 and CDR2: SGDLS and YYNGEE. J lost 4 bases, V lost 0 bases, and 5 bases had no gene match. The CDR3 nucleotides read TGTGCCAGCAGCGTAGAAGCGGGAGGGCCCGCAGATACGCAGTATTTT. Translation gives CASSVEAGGPADTQYF.